A single sample is the source of the 2 T cell receptor beta chains below, sequenced in a study of PD-1 blockade in mismatch repair-deficient tumors. The table came from immunoSEQ multiplex PCR; TCRdb's copy has only in-frame clones and leaves some out. In the table there are 100,000 to 150,000 clones, approximately 90% of which are singletons. This specimen was peripheral blood, taken 44 weeks after starting pembrolizumab. The receptors stem from an adult with mismatch repair-deficient cancer.

The chain recombines TRBV6-1 with TRBJ1-2; no definite D call. Germline CDR1 and CDR2: MNHNS and SASEGT. The V end lost 5 bases, the J end lost 0 bases, and 7 bases lay between the germline ends. The CDR3 has 13 residues. In DNA, the CDR3 is TGTGCCAGCAGTCGGTGGGCTAACTATGGCTACACCTTC. It translates to CASSRWANYGYTF.

A single count supports this clone. The chain couples TRBV30 to TRBJ2-2; 12 nucleotides align to TRBD2. Germline V gene sequence: CDR1 GTSNPN, CDR2 SVGIG (reference sequence). This CDR3 is built from 15 residues. V shed 0 bases and J 7 bases; nucleotides not matched to a gene: 3. CDR3 amino acids: CAWSVWTSGDGELFF. CDR3 bases: TGTGCCTGGAGTGTATGGACTAGCGGGGACGGGGAGCTGTTTTTT.